The entry below gives a single TCR beta chain sequence along with its context. The antigen remains undetermined. This entry comes from a study of cytomegalovirus exposure and HLA in healthy donors. V was trimmed by 1 base and J by 4 bases, leaving 8 bases between them. This CDR3 is built from 14 residues. Germline V gives CDR1 SGHNT, CDR2 YENEEA. Study findings and constraints: Despite most TCR sequences being rare, some public TCRs occurred in many donors. An analysis that came later showed most CMV-associated TCR beta chains appearing HLA-restricted.

In the PCR, 60 Vbeta and 13 Jbeta primers were used. Libraries were prepared by immunoSEQ multiplex PCR; TCRdb keeps only in-frame clonotypes and omits some of them. The sample has 6,500 to 8,500 clones; 51% are singletons. The V gene is TRBV11-3, the J gene TRBJ1-5, with D possibly matching TRBD1 (6 bases). This sequence originates from a man between 25 and 39 years old in good health and CMV-seropositive. Sequences were obtained from PBMCs. The CDR3 DNA is TGTGCCAGCAGCTTAGCCGGGACAAATCAGCCCCAGCATTTT. It codes for CASSLAGTNQPQHF.